These T cell receptor beta chains were read from a single sample in a study of early T cells in non-severe SARS-CoV-2 infection. A single record per CDR3 protein comes from TCRdb applying MiXCR to the 5' RACE reads. This table has tens of thousands of distinct CDR3 sequences, around 8.6% appearing once. This specimen consisted of whole blood, obtained at baseline. These receptors all come from an adult who was a healthcare worker with PCR-confirmed SARS-CoV-2 infection or an uninfected control (not recorded which). Both conserved end residues are part of each CDR3. Fields, in order: J gene, clone size, V gene, D gene, CDR3 DNA, CDR3 protein. The D gene is left open where the match is weak. Clone size, where shown, is once, few, many, or a class for clones that have expanded.

J: TRBJ1-5
size: many
V: TRBV12-3/TRBV12-4
D: -
DNA: TGTGCCAGCAGTTTATGGGGCGCGGGCAATCAGCCCCAGCATTTT
CDR3: CASSLWGAGNQPQHF

J: TRBJ2-1
size: -
V: TRBV18
D: -
DNA: TGTGCCAGCTCACCACCCCAGGGTACCTACAATGAGCAGTTCTTC
CDR3: CASSPPQGTYNEQFF

J: TRBJ2-7
size: many
V: TRBV5-5
D: -
DNA: TGTGCCAGCAGCTTGACGGGGGACGAGCAGTACTTC
CDR3: CASSLTGDEQYF

J: TRBJ2-1
size: few
V: TRBV20-1
D: -
DNA: TGCAGTGCTAGAGATCGGGCTAGCGTTAGGAATGAGCAGTTCTTC
CDR3: CSARDRASVRNEQFF

J: TRBJ1-5
size: few
V: TRBV12-3/TRBV12-4
D: TRBD1
DNA: TGTGCCAGCAGCCTTACAGGGGGCTCTCAGCCCCAGCATTTT
CDR3: CASSLTGGSQPQHF

J: TRBJ2-4
size: few
V: TRBV20-1
D: -
DNA: TGCAGTGCTAGCAGCTTGGGCCGGGACAATTACATTCAGTACTTC
CDR3: CSASSLGRDNYIQYF

J: TRBJ2-7
size: few
V: TRBV3-1
D: TRBD2
DNA: TGTGCCAGCAGCCCACGGACTAGCGGAGGGGAGCAGTACTTC
CDR3: CASSPRTSGGEQYF

J: TRBJ1-2
size: few
V: TRBV3-1
D: -
DNA: TGTGCCAGCAGCCAAAACCAGGGGCGATGGGGCTACACCTTC
CDR3: CASSQNQGRWGYTF

J: TRBJ1-2
size: many
V: TRBV7-8
D: -
DNA: TGTGCCAGCAGCTTAGGACAGGTGGAACGCTACACCTTC
CDR3: CASSLGQVERYTF

J: TRBJ2-1
size: many
V: TRBV9
D: -
DNA: TGTGCCAGCAGCGTAGGGCCGGGGTCCTTGGGAGAGCAGTTCTTC
CDR3: CASSVGPGSLGEQFF

J: TRBJ2-1
size: -
V: TRBV25-1
D: -
DNA: TGTGCCAGCAGTGAGACAGGGAGGGGTTACAATGAGCAGTTCTTC
CDR3: CASSETGRGYNEQFF

J: TRBJ2-6
size: many
V: TRBV18
D: -
DNA: TGTGCCAGCTCACTCGTGGGGGTCTCTGGGGCCAACGTCCTGACTTTC
CDR3: CASSLVGVSGANVLTF

J: TRBJ1-1
size: -
V: TRBV11-2
D: -
DNA: TGTGCCAGCAGCTTAGGTACGGGAAGGTACACTGAAGCTTTCTTT
CDR3: CASSLGTGRYTEAFF

J: TRBJ1-5
size: -
V: TRBV7-9
D: -
DNA: TGTGCCAGCAGCCCGGGCGGGGCCCAGAGCAATCAGCCCCAGCATTTT
CDR3: CASSPGGAQSNQPQHF

J: TRBJ2-7
size: many
V: TRBV5-4
D: TRBD1
DNA: TGTGCCAGCAGCTTGTGGGACAGAAACTACGAGCAGTACTTC
CDR3: CASSLWDRNYEQYF